The 19 T cell receptor beta chains below come from one sample, sequenced in a study of blood T cell repertoires in COVID-19. Sequencing was performed with immunoSEQ multiplex PCR; in TCRdb, only in-frame clones are kept and a portion is missing. This sample yields approximately 30,000 clones, of which roughly nine tenths are seen a single time; 5% to 6.5% belongs to the top ten. Specimen: peripheral blood. These receptors originate from a human donor in a cohort sampled during active COVID-19.

This clone was seen a single time. The chain is built from TRBV12-5 and TRBJ2-1; 13 bases align to TRBD2. V was clipped by 6 bases and J by 4 bases; unmatched bases: 3. CDR3 length: 15 residues. Germline-derived CDR1 and CDR2 are LGHNT and FRNRAP. The CDR3 loop is CASGQGLAGYNEQFF. CDR3 bases: TGTGCTAGTGGGCAGGGACTAGCGGGATACAATGAGCAGTTCTTC.

V usage is TRBV24-1 and J usage is TRBJ1-1; 8 nucleotides line up with TRBD1. Trimming cost V 4 bases and J 4 bases; bases outside gene matches: 10. Germline CDR1 is KGHDR and CDR2 is SFDVKD. The CDR3 loop spans 16 amino acids. The CDR3 is CATSDPQGASGTEAFF. In DNA form, the CDR3 reads TGTGCCACCAGTGACCCCCAGGGGGCCTCTGGCACTGAAGCTTTCTTT.

The rearrangement joins TRBV4-1 to TRBJ2-2; 8 nucleotides line up with TRBD1. The CDR3 runs to 18 residues. V lost 2 bases and J lost 1; bases outside the gene matches: 9. Germline assignment: CDR1 MGHRA and CDR2 YSYEKL. CDR3 bases: TGCGCCAGCAGCCAAAGGGGACCTGACAGGGGGAACACCGGGGAGCTGTTTTTT. Translation gives CASSQRGPDRGNTGELFF.

Only a few counts were recorded for this clone. The chain is built from TRBV19 and TRBJ1-2; 9 bases line up with TRBD1. Trimming removed 5 bases from V and 4 bases from J; junction bases left unmatched: 5. CDR3 length: 14 amino acids. Germline CDR1 reads LNHDA; CDR2 reads SQIVND (reference sequence). The chain's CDR3 is CASSERGQGYGYTF. The CDR3 nucleotides are TGTGCCAGTAGTGAACGGGGACAGGGCTATGGCTACACCTTC.

The chain couples TRBV7-2 to TRBJ2-1, with a possible D match to TRBD2 (6 bases). V shed 2 bases and J shed 7 bases, with 18 bases lying between them. The CDR3 covers 16 residues. The germline V gene encodes CDR1 SGHTA and CDR2 FQGNSA. The chain's CDR3 is CASSLYRNGAGNEQFF. CDR3 nucleotide sequence: TGTGCCAGCAGCTTATATCGGAACGGGGCGGGAAATGAGCAGTTCTTC.

CDR3: CASSQGYGETQYF. CDR3 bases: TGTGCCAGCAGCCAGGGGTATGGAGAGACCCAGTACTTC. The V gene is TRBV6-5, the J gene TRBJ2-5, with D possibly being TRBD1 (6 bases). The V end lost 6 bases, the J end lost 4 bases, and 12 bases lay between the germline ends. CDR3 length: 13 residues. Germline lookup yields CDR1 MNHEY and CDR2 SVGAGI.

This chain links TRBV30 with TRBJ2-1; perhaps TRBD2 as D (6 bases). Germline V gene data show CDR1 as GTSNPN and CDR2 as SVGIG (reference sequence). V lost 4 bases, J lost 2 bases, and 6 bases lay in between. The CDR3 totals 12 residues. CDR3 in DNA: TGTGCCTGGACTAGCGCCTACAATGAGCAGTTCTTC. Its translation: CAWTSAYNEQFF.

The genes are TRBV18 and TRBJ2-2; 9 positions match TRBD2. The CDR3 has 16 amino acids. Trimming took 2 bases from V and 6 from J; bases not matched to a gene: 7. Germline CDR1 and CDR2: KGHSH and LQKENI. The CDR3 loop reads CASSPRAGGISGELFF. The CDR3, as DNA: TGTGCCAGCTCACCAAGAGCGGGGGGCATCTCCGGGGAGCTGTTTTTT.

The chain joins TRBV5-8 to TRBJ2-5; a weak D match, TRBD2 (5 bases). The CDR3 contains 12 residues. The V end was cut by 5 bases, the J end by 10 bases, with 15 bases between. CDR1 and CDR2 from the germline V gene are SGHTS and YDEGEE. The CDR3 spells CASRLLTGIQYF. The CDR3 DNA reads as TGTGCCAGCAGGCTGCTGACGGGAATCCAGTACTTC.

This chain joins TRBV19 and TRBJ2-2; D is possibly TRBD1 (6 bases). Germline CDR1 reads LNHDA; CDR2 reads SQIVND (reference sequence). V shed 8 bases and J shed 2 bases, with 18 bases lying between them. The CDR3 has 16 residues. The CDR3 DNA is TGTGCCAGTGTTCGCGGGCAGGGGCCTAACACCGGGGAGCTGTTTTTT. This codes for CASVRGQGPNTGELFF.

The chain carries TRBV5-1 and TRBJ2-7; the match to TRBD1 covers 7 bases. CDR1 SGHRS and CDR2 YFSETQ come from the germline V gene. The CDR3 covers 15 residues. The ends lost 0 bases at V and 2 bases at J; junction bases unmatched: 5. DNA for the CDR3: TGCGCCAGCAGCTTGGGACAGGGTGTACCCTACGAGCAGTACGTC. It codes for CASSLGQGVPYEQYV.

This chain links TRBV7-9 with TRBJ1-1; 8 nucleotides align to TRBD1. The CDR3 runs to 15 residues. The germline V gene encodes CDR1 SEHNR and CDR2 FQNEAQ (reference sequence). V dropped 4 bases and J dropped 6; count of bases not matched to a gene: 10. For the CDR3, the DNA is TGTGCCAGCAGCTCTCCAGAGACAGGGGATCCTGAAGCTTTCTTT. Amino acids: CASSSPETGDPEAFF.

The chain uses TRBV20-1 and TRBJ2-7; D gene unclear. This CDR3 contains 11 residues. V lost 3 bases, J lost 3 bases, and 6 bases lay in between. Germline V gene lookup returns CDR1 DFQATT and CDR2 SNEGSKA (reference sequence). The CDR3 spells CSASPSYEQYV. CDR3 in DNA: TGCAGTGCTAGTCCTAGCTACGAGCAGTACGTC.

The J gene is TRBJ1-6, the V gene TRBV19, with D possibly being TRBD1 (6 bases). Trimming cost V 3 bases and J 8 bases, with 8 bases left between them. Germline CDR1 is LNHDA and CDR2 is SQIVND (reference sequence). The CDR3 is made up of 13 amino acids. DNA of the CDR3: TGTGCCAGTAGTATTAACAGGGATTCACCCCTCCACTTT. Encoded protein: CASSINRDSPLHF.

This chain's CDR3 is CASSRQGSGDTQYF. CDR3 DNA: TGTGCCAGCTCACGACAGGGGTCGGGGGATACGCAGTATTTT. The genes are TRBV18 and TRBJ2-3; 8 bases line up with TRBD1. V lost 4 bases to trimming and J lost 6 bases; unmatched junction nucleotides: 6. The germline gives CDR1 KGHSH, CDR2 LQKENI. The CDR3 runs to 14 residues.

This chain joins TRBV19 and TRBJ1-2, with TRBD1 identical over 9 bases. Trimming took 2 bases from V and 4 from J; bases not matched to a gene: 5. The CDR3 runs to 15 residues. Germline CDR1 is LNHDA and CDR2 is SQIVND (reference sequence). The CDR3 here is CASSIRGQGGYGYTF. CDR3 DNA sequence: TGTGCCAGTAGTATAAGGGGACAGGGTGGCTATGGCTACACCTTC.

The J gene is TRBJ1-2, the V gene TRBV20-1, with D unclear. Trimming cost V 2 bases and J 6 bases, with 7 bases left between them. CDR1 and CDR2 (germline): DFQATT, SNEGSKA (reference sequence). The CDR3 spans 11 residues. Here the CDR3 reads CSARTENGYTF. The CDR3 DNA is TGCAGTGCTAGAACGGAGAATGGCTACACCTTC.

This clone has only one observation. The chain combines TRBV4-2 with TRBJ1-4; 10 bases align to TRBD1. V gave up 2 bases and J gave up 6 bases; unmatched junction bases: 3. This CDR3 is 15 amino acids long. Per the germline V gene, CDR1 is LGHNA and CDR2 is YNFKEQ. CDR3: CASSQRGTGDEKLFF. Written as DNA, the CDR3 is TGTGCCAGCAGCCAACGCGGGACAGGGGATGAAAAACTGTTTTTT.

This chain joins TRBV9 and TRBJ2-3, with TRBD2 matching 9 bases. The trim removed 3 bases at V and 14 bases at J, leaving 13 bases unmatched. Germline values: CDR1 SGDLS, CDR2 YYNGEE. This CDR3 is 14 amino acids long. The CDR3 sequence is CASSEADSGRGPYF. In nucleotides, the CDR3 is TGTGCCAGCAGCGAGGCGGATAGCGGGAGAGGACCGTATTTT.